A single sample gave rise to the 29 T cell receptor beta chains below, sequenced in a study of T cell changes during pregnancy in multiple sclerosis. This table comes from immunoSEQ multiplex PCR, and its TCRdb copy is limited to in-frame clones, with some not included. The sample lists tens of thousands of clones; over 85% were seen once. The sequences come from CD4+ T cells from peripheral blood mononuclear cells, collected in the first trimester of pregnancy. All receptors derive from a female donor with multiple sclerosis, enrolled in a pregnancy study.

The chain recombines TRBV2 with TRBJ1-2; 7 nucleotides line up with TRBD1. Germline CDR1 and CDR2: SNHLY and FYNNEI. The CDR3 sequence is 15 residues long. Germline trimming cut 5 bases from V and 2 bases from J; bases unmatched to any gene: 8. The CDR3 loop reads CASSSQGNGNYGYTF. CDR3 coding DNA: TGTGCCAGCAGTTCACAGGGGAATGGGAACTATGGCTACACCTTC.

The chain combines TRBV18 with TRBJ1-2; 7 bases agree with TRBD1. Trimming removed 3 bases from V and 3 bases from J; junction bases left unmatched: 13. This CDR3 comprises 17 residues. Germline V lookup: CDR1 KGHSH, CDR2 LQKENI. The CDR3 coding sequence is TGTGCCAGCTCACCCCTAACCCTTTCGACAGGGTACTATGGCTACACCTTC. It encodes CASSPLTLSTGYYGYTF.

For the CDR3, the DNA is TGTGCCAGCAGTCAGGGGGAGACTGAAGCTTTCTTT. Its translation: CASSQGETEAFF. The rearrangement joins TRBV9 to TRBJ1-1, with 7 nucleotides matching TRBD1. CDR3 length: 12 residues. V lost 5 bases to trimming and J lost 5 bases; unmatched junction nucleotides: 3. In germline, CDR1 is SGDLS, CDR2 YYNGEE.

This sequence joins TRBV18 and TRBJ1-2; possible D gene TRBD1, 5 bases. Per the germline V gene, CDR1 is KGHSH and CDR2 is LQKENI. Trimming pared 3 bases from V and 5 bases from J, leaving 16 bases between. This CDR3 is built from 15 residues. For the CDR3, the DNA is TGTGCCAGCTCACCGGAGATCGGGGGTCAATATGGCTACACCTTC. It encodes CASSPEIGGQYGYTF.

This sequence joins TRBV30 and TRBJ1-2, with 7 bases matching TRBD1. V shed 3 bases and J 1 base; nucleotides not matched to a gene: 5. Germline values: CDR1 GTSNPN, CDR2 SVGIG (reference sequence). The CDR3 runs 14 residues. The CDR3 coding sequence is TGTGCCTGGAGCCCGACAGGGATTAACTATGGCTACACCTTC. This sequence encodes CAWSPTGINYGYTF. The variable domain in full, with the rest retrieved from reference TRBV30 and TRBJ1-2, is SQTIHQWPATLVQPVGSPLSLECTVEGTSNPNLYWYRQAAGRGLQLLFYSVGIGQISSEVPQNLSASRPQDRQFILSSKKLLLSDSGFYLCAWSPTGINYGYTFGSGTRLTVV.

The table lists this clone with a count of one. The genes are TRBV7-2 and TRBJ1-5, with no clear D. V was shortened by 2 bases and J by 3 bases, with 2 bases between the two germline ends. CDR1 and CDR2 (germline): SGHTA, FQGNSA. The length of the CDR3 is 12 residues. The CDR3 loop reads CASSLYNQPQHF. The DNA of the CDR3 is TGTGCCAGCAGCTTATACAATCAGCCCCAGCATTTT.

This clone was recorded once. The V call is TRBV7-9, the J call TRBJ2-2, with D possibly being TRBD1 (6 bases). From germline, CDR1 is SEHNR and CDR2 FQNEAQ (reference sequence). The CDR3 consists of 14 residues. V lost 2 bases to trimming and J lost 4 bases, with 8 bases between them. For the CDR3, the DNA is TGTGCCAGCAGCTTAAGAGGGGGCACCGGGGAGCTGTTTTTT. Protein: CASSLRGGTGELFF.

This sequence joins TRBV5-1 and TRBJ1-1; possible D gene TRBD1, 6 bases. CDR1 and CDR2 from the germline V gene are SGHRS and YFSETQ. Trimming stripped 0 bases from V and 5 bases from J, with 14 bases between. The CDR3 runs 15 residues. The CDR3: CASSLEVGAGTEAFF. In DNA, the CDR3 is TGCGCCAGCAGCTTGGAGGTGGGGGCAGGTACTGAAGCTTTCTTT.

This chain joins TRBV5-1 and TRBJ2-5, with 14 bases that match TRBD2. The ends lost 3 bases at V and 2 bases at J; junction bases unmatched: 3. Germline V gene lookup returns CDR1 SGHRS and CDR2 YFSETQ. The CDR3 totals 16 residues. The CDR3 protein is CASSSGLAGGQETQYF. Written as DNA, the CDR3 is TGCGCCAGCAGCTCCGGACTAGCGGGGGGACAAGAGACCCAGTACTTC.

The rearrangement links TRBV18 to TRBJ2-1, with a possible D match to TRBD2 (6 bases). V lost 4 bases and J 4 bases, leaving 14 bases between the germline ends. Per germline, CDR1 KGHSH and CDR2 LQKENI. This CDR3 region has 15 residues. The CDR3 DNA reads TGTGCCAGCTCACACGGGACTTCGGAGTACAATGAGCAGTTCTTC. The encoded protein is CASSHGTSEYNEQFF.

The chain has TRBV5-1 and TRBJ2-7; 8 bases agree with TRBD1. Germline assignment: CDR1 SGHRS and CDR2 YFSETQ. The CDR3 loop spans 13 amino acids. Trimming removed 4 bases from V and 5 bases from J; junction bases left unmatched: 5. The CDR3, as DNA: TGCGCCAGCAGCAGTGGACAGGGTAACGAGCAGTACTTC. This encodes CASSSGQGNEQYF.

The V gene is TRBV10-3, the J gene TRBJ2-7, with D possibly TRBD2 on 6 matching bases. Per the germline V gene, CDR1 is ENHRY and CDR2 is SYGVKD. The CDR3 has 14 residues. Trimming took off 4 bases at V and 3 bases at J, with 13 bases between the two ends. This chain's CDR3 is CAISGGGTDYEQYF. The CDR3 bases are TGTGCCATCAGTGGGGGCGGGACGGACTACGAGCAGTACTTC.

This clone occurred once. The rearrangement links TRBV5-1 to TRBJ2-1; the match to TRBD1 covers 10 bases. CDR1 is SGHRS and CDR2 is YFSETQ in the germline V gene. The junction had 2 bases not matched to a gene; V was cut back by 3 bases and J by 5 bases. The CDR3 spans 14 residues. CDR3 protein: CASSWTGGNNEQFF. DNA of the CDR3: TGCGCCAGCAGCTGGACAGGGGGAAACAATGAGCAGTTCTTC.

The chain employs TRBV5-1 and TRBJ1-1, with 11 positions matching TRBD1. Germline V gene sequence: CDR1 SGHRS, CDR2 YFSETQ. The CDR3 has 13 amino acids. Trimming removed 0 bases from V and 11 bases from J; junction bases left unmatched: 3. CDR3 DNA sequence: TGCGCCAGCAGCTTGGATTGGACAGGGGGCGCTTTCTTT. Encoded protein: CASSLDWTGGAFF.

The CDR3, as DNA: TGTGCCAGCAGCTCCGGGGGAGGGGACATCACCATATATTTT. Protein sequence: CASSSGGGDITIYF. The chain couples TRBV7-2 to TRBJ1-3; D might be TRBD1 (6 bases). There are 14 residues in the CDR3. The germline gives CDR1 SGHTA, CDR2 FQGNSA. Trimming removed 4 bases at V and 9 bases at J, with 16 bases between.

This chain joins TRBV5-1 and TRBJ2-3; 10 bases are a match to TRBD2. The germline gives CDR1 SGHRS, CDR2 YFSETQ. V shed 2 bases and J 2 bases; nucleotides not matched to a gene: 5. This CDR3 region has 16 residues. The CDR3 DNA is TGCGCCAGCAGCTTAGCGGGGGGGAAACTCACAGATACGCAGTATTTT. It specifies CASSLAGGKLTDTQYF.

The chain is built from TRBV7-2 and TRBJ2-7; TRBD2 might be the D (5 bases). V shed 0 bases and J shed 2 bases, with 20 bases lying between them. The CDR3 runs to 18 residues. Germline V gene data show CDR1 as SGHTA and CDR2 as FQGNSA. The CDR3 sequence: CASSLATGKNLGTYEQYF. DNA of the CDR3: TGTGCCAGCAGCTTAGCGACCGGGAAGAACCTGGGCACCTACGAGCAGTACTTC. The whole variable domain, remainder taken from reference TRBV7-2 and TRBJ2-7, is GAGVSQSPSNKVTEKGKDVELRCDPISGHTALYWYRQSLGQGLEFLIYFQGNSAPDKSGLPSDRFSAERTGGSVSTLTIQRTQQEDSAVYLCASSLATGKNLGTYEQYFGPGTRLTVT.

V and J are TRBV12-5 and TRBJ2-2, with D possibly TRBD2 on 5 matching bases. CDR3 length: 13 amino acids. The ends were cut back, 6 bases at V and 0 bases at J, with 5 bases in the middle. The germline CDR1 and CDR2 sequences are LGHNT and FRNRAP. The CDR3 bases are TGTGCTAGTGGGACTACGAACACCGGGGAGCTGTTTTTT. Translating gives CASGTTNTGELFF.

The chain couples TRBV28 to TRBJ1-1; D may be TRBD1 (5 bases). Between the trimmed V and J ends, which lost 5 bases and 5 bases, there was a span of 15 bases. The CDR3 totals 14 residues. From germline, CDR1 is MDHEN and CDR2 SYDVKM. CDR3 sequence reads: CASSASGGGTEAFF. For the CDR3, the DNA is TGTGCCAGCAGTGCCTCCGGGGGAGGGACTGAAGCTTTCTTT.

The V call is TRBV12-5, the J call TRBJ2-7, with 8 bases lining up with TRBD1. V lost 1 base, J lost 0 bases, and 8 bases stayed unmatched. Germline CDR1 and CDR2: LGHNT and FRNRAP. CDR3 length: 17 amino acids. CDR3 sequence reads: CASGLETGTGYSYEQYF. Here the CDR3 DNA reads TGTGCTAGTGGTTTGGAGACCGGGACAGGCTACTCCTACGAGCAGTACTTC.

In DNA, the CDR3 is TGCGCCAGCAGCCAACGACGAGCGGGGGAGAACACCGGGGAGCTGTTTTTT. Its translation is CASSQRRAGENTGELFF. The V gene is TRBV4-1, the J gene TRBJ2-2, with 8 bases matching TRBD2. Germline CDR1 and CDR2: MGHRA and YSYEKL. Trimming at V came to 2 bases and at J to 1 base, leaving 6 bases not matched to a gene. This CDR3 has 17 amino acids.

This chain connects TRBV7-2 to TRBJ1-2, with D possibly TRBD1 on 6 matching bases. CDR1 and CDR2 (germline): SGHTA, FQGNSA. CDR3 size: 11 residues. The V and J ends lost 6 bases and 6 bases respectively, with 8 bases between them. The CDR3 nucleotides read TGTGCCAGCAGATCAGGGGATGGCTACACCTTC. As protein: CASRSGDGYTF.

This sequence joins TRBV30 and TRBJ1-5, with D possibly being TRBD1 (5 bases). Per germline, CDR1 GTSNPN and CDR2 SVGIG (reference sequence). The V gene lost 2 bases and the J gene lost 5 bases, with 10 bases spanning the gap. The CDR3 loop spans 13 amino acids. CDR3 loop: CAWSQGGDQPQHF. CDR3 sequence (DNA): TGTGCCTGGAGTCAAGGAGGGGATCAGCCCCAGCATTTT.

This clone is a singleton in its sample. The J gene is TRBJ1-6, the V gene TRBV5-1; 9 nucleotides line up with TRBD1. CDR3 length: 16 amino acids. Trimming took 4 bases from V and 2 from J; bases not matched to a gene: 4. Germline lookup yields CDR1 SGHRS and CDR2 YFSETQ. For the CDR3, the DNA is TGCGCCAGCAGCCTACAGGGGGCGGCCTATAATTCACCCCTCCACTTT. Translation: CASSLQGAAYNSPLHF.

The V call is TRBV5-1, the J call TRBJ2-1; 9 bases match TRBD1. The CDR3 sequence is 15 residues long. The V segment lost 4 bases and the J segment 8 bases; nucleotides outside the gene matches: 10. Looked up from germline, CDR1 is SGHRS and CDR2 is YFSETQ. The CDR3: CASSPGTGRRHEQFF. CDR3 in DNA: TGCGCCAGCAGCCCCGGGACAGGGAGGAGGCATGAGCAGTTCTTC.

The chain carries TRBV9 and TRBJ2-5; no definite D call. The length of the CDR3 is 14 residues. The germline V gene has CDR1 SGDLS and CDR2 YYNGEE. V lost 4 bases to trimming and J lost 4 bases, with 14 bases between them. CDR3 residues: CASSPQAARETQYF. The CDR3 DNA reads TGTGCCAGCAGCCCCCAGGCAGCCCGAGAGACCCAGTACTTC.

This chain uses TRBV18 with TRBJ1-5, with D perhaps matching TRBD1 (6 bases). V was clipped by 3 bases and J by 0 bases, with 9 bases between them. There are 15 residues in the CDR3. From germline, CDR1 is KGHSH and CDR2 LQKENI. The CDR3 here is CASSPGTTSNQPQHF. CDR3 in DNA: TGTGCCAGCTCACCCGGGACAACTAGCAATCAGCCCCAGCATTTT.

The V and J genes are TRBV1 and TRBJ1-1; no check of the table's D call, TRBD1, against the DNA was made. TRBV1 is reported as a pseudogene. The CDR3 spans 14 residues. CDR3 amino acids: CTSSQRQGRTKAFF. DNA for the CDR3: TGCACCAGCAGCCAGCGACAGGGACGGACGAAAGCTTTCTTT.

The CDR3 spells CASRHSGDTQYF. In DNA form, the CDR3 reads TGTGCCAGCAGGCATAGCGGGGATACGCAGTATTTT. The genes are TRBV6-5 and TRBJ2-3; 7 nucleotides align to TRBD2. Per germline, CDR1 MNHEY and CDR2 SVGAGI. The CDR3 spans 12 residues. J lost 6 bases, V lost 6 bases, and 3 bases had no gene match.